This T cell receptor (beta chain) is from a study of T cells in Graves' hyperthyroidism and ophthalmopathy. Study-level information: Any treatment followed the collection of peripheral blood at initial diagnosis.

It was RNA transcripts that yielded the amplified TCR beta CDR3 regions. Primed by the HTBI set, a first-round RT-PCR was run on the TCR CDR3. TCRdb called the multiplex PCR reads again in MiXCR, with one record for every CDR3 protein. This sample yields about 410,000 distinct CDR3 sequences, of which 13% to 15% are seen a single time; roughly 21% belongs to the top ten. About this clonotype itself: Its antigen is undetermined.

Ophthalmopathy in the patients scored at least 3 on Clinical Activity Score and at least 4 on NOSPECS grade, lasting under 3 months. The source of the PBMCs was about 10 ml of fresh peripheral blood. Overall study results and limits: Most thyroid clonotypes expanded above 0.001 were also detected in blood.

Germline V gene sequence: CDR1 GTSNPN, CDR2 SVGIG (reference sequence). The CDR3 covers 12 residues. Trimming removed 0 bases at V and 4 bases at J, with 6 bases between. The receptor was isolated from a woman between 25 and 40 years old with Graves' ophthalmopathy. This sequence joins TRBV30 and TRBJ1-1, with D uncertain. Specimen: blood. CDR3 sequence: CAWSVTGTEAFF. In nucleotides, the CDR3 is TGTGCCTGGAGTGTTACGGGCACTGAAGCTTTCTTT. The full variable domain, rest sourced from reference TRBV30 and TRBJ1-1, is SQTIHQWPATLVQPVGSPLSLECTVEGTSNPNLYWYRQAAGRGLQLLFYSVGIGQISSEVPQNLSASRPQDRQFILSSKKLLLSDSGFYLCAWSVTGTEAFFGQGTRLTVV.